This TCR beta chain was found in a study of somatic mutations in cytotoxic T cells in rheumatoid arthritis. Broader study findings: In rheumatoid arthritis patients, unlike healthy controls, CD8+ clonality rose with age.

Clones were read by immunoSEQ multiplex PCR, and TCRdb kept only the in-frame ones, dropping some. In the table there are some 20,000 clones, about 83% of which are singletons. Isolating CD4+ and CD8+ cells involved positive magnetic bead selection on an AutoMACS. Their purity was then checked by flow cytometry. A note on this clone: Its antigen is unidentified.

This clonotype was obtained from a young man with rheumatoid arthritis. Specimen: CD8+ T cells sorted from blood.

The CDR3 loop is CASSQATWQPQHF. The CDR3 DNA reads TGCGCCAGCAGCCAAGCCACATGGCAGCCCCAGCATTTT. J is TRBJ1-5 and V is TRBV4-1; D unresolved. This CDR3 has 13 residues. The V gene lost 1 base and the J gene lost 7 bases, with 8 bases spanning the gap. The germline V gene encodes CDR1 MGHRA and CDR2 YSYEKL.